This TCR beta chain derives from a study of T-cell memory formation after mild COVID-19. Study summary: TCR clusters largely stayed donor specific.

This CDR3 region has 15 residues. V lost 3 bases and J lost 9, with 18 bases in between. The germline V gene encodes CDR1 SNHLY and CDR2 FYNNEI. This clonotype was observed a few times. TCRdb called the 5' RACE reads again in MiXCR, with one record for every CDR3 protein. The sample yields some 280,000 distinct CDR3 sequences, about 16% seen once. The sequence was obtained from a man aged 18 to 30 who had mild COVID-19 (a few samples of this study predate the infection). Cell type and time point are not known. The sample comprised PBMCs or a T cell subset sorted from them (not recorded which). This chain uses TRBV2 with TRBJ2-1, with D maybe TRBD2 (5 bases). CDR3 sequence: CASSEWLVGVGEQFF. The CDR3 DNA reads as TGTGCCAGCAGTGAGTGGCTAGTCGGGGTCGGTGAGCAGTTCTTC. The variable domain in full, with the rest retrieved from reference TRBV2 and TRBJ2-1, is EPEVTQTPSHQVTQMGQEVILRCVPISNHLYFYWYRQILGQKVEFLVSFYNNEISEKSEIFDDQFSVERPDGSNFTLKIRSTKLEDSAMYFCASSEWLVGVGEQFFGPGTRLTVL.